This is a list of T cell receptor beta chains from one sample in a study of T cell responses to AZD1222 COVID-19 vaccine. Assay used: immunoSEQ multiplex PCR; TCRdb lists only in-frame clones, some missing. The top ten clones hold 5.5% of a sample with about 89,000 clones, approximately 90% of them seen once. The sequenced sample was peripheral blood, obtained 28 days after the second AZD1222 dose. These receptor sequences come from an adult who received the AZD1222 COVID-19 vaccine. Each CDR3 is given with its conserved first and last residue. The order of the fields is D gene, clone size, V gene, J gene, CDR3 protein, CDR3 DNA. D genes are given only for firm matches. Clone size is stated in some rows and not others, as once, few, many or a class when expanded.

>TRBD1|-|TRBV9|TRBJ1-2
CASSASTGERGYGYTF
TGTGCCAGCAGCGCATCCACAGGGGAAAGAGGCTATGGCTACACCTTC
>-|-|TRBV7-9|TRBJ1-3
CASPGRTFPGNTIYF
TGTGCCAGCCCGGGGCGCACGTTTCCTGGAAACACCATATATTTT
>-|-|TRBV11-3|TRBJ1-3
CASSLTGGSGNTIYF
TGTGCCAGCAGCTTGACGGGGGGCAGTGGAAACACCATATATTTT
>TRBD1|once|TRBV18|TRBJ2-2
CASSPREVRGRIVNTGELFF
TGTGCCAGCTCACCAAGAGAAGTCAGGGGGCGAATTGTGAACACCGGGGAGCTGTTTTTT
>-|-|TRBV28|TRBJ1-4
CASSMPGFGGREKLFF
TGTGCCAGCAGTATGCCCGGGTTCGGGGGTCGGGAAAAACTGTTTTTT
>-|-|TRBV7-2|TRBJ2-3
CASSLERADTQYF
TGTGCCAGCAGCTTAGAGAGGGCAGATACGCAGTATTTT
>-|-|TRBV5-5|TRBJ2-1
CASSLAENRAYNEQFF
TGTGCCAGCAGCTTGGCGGAAAACAGAGCTTACAATGAGCAGTTCTTC
>-|-|TRBV6-1|TRBJ1-1
CASSDLIGAALMNTEAFF
TGTGCCAGCAGTGATCTAATCGGGGCAGCTCTTATGAACACTGAAGCTTTCTTT
>-|-|TRBV5-6|TRBJ1-3
CASSLGTTGNTIYF
TGTGCCAGCAGCTTGGGGACAACCGGAAACACCATATATTTT
>TRBD2|-|TRBV3-1/TRBV3-2|TRBJ2-2
CASSQEWRGTGELFF
TGTGCCAGCAGCCAAGAATGGCGGGGGACCGGGGAGCTGTTTTTT
>TRBD2|-|TRBV4-3|TRBJ2-3
CASSQDIWGDLAGSTDTQYF
TGCGCCAGCAGCCAAGATATTTGGGGGGACCTAGCGGGGAGCACAGATACGCAGTATTTT
>-|-|TRBV2|TRBJ2-3
CASSELRGSDTQYF
TGTGCCAGCAGTGAATTAAGGGGTTCAGATACGCAGTATTTT
>-|once|TRBV2|TRBJ2-1
CASRNYNGQFF
TGTGCCAGCAGGAATTACAATGGCCAGTTCTTC
>TRBD1|-|TRBV27|TRBJ1-1
CASNNRGLTEAFF
TGTGCCAGTAATAACAGGGGGCTGACTGAAGCTTTCTTT
>-|once|TRBV4-2|TRBJ2-7
CASSQTGTGPYEQYF
TGTGCCAGCAGCCAAACCGGGACTGGGCCCTACGAGCAGTACTTC
>TRBD1|-|TRBV15|TRBJ1-1
CAISRGRGTEAFF
TGTGCCATTTCGAGGGGGCGCGGAACTGAAGCTTTCTTT
>TRBD1|-|TRBV7-7|TRBJ2-7
CASSQTGSEQYF
TGTGCCAGCAGCCAGACAGGGAGCGAGCAGTACTTC
>TRBD1|many|TRBV5-1|TRBJ2-2
CASSQPRGTGGAGITGELFF
TGCGCCAGCAGCCAACCACGGGGGACAGGGGGCGCAGGGATCACCGGGGAGCTGTTTTTT
>TRBD2|-|TRBV5-1|TRBJ2-5
CASSLGAAGGEETQYF
TGCGCCAGCAGCTTGGGCGCCGCGGGGGGGGAAGAGACCCAGTACTTC
>-|-|TRBV19|TRBJ1-1
CASNPFRGHGTEAFF
TGTGCCAGTAACCCTTTCCGGGGGCATGGGACTGAAGCTTTCTTT
>-|-|TRBV15|TRBJ2-7
CATSRSAYYEQYF
TGTGCCACCAGCAGGAGCGCTTACTACGAGCAGTACTTC
>TRBD1|-|TRBV6-5|TRBJ1-2
CASSPSNAPTGDYTF
TGTGCCAGCAGCCCGAGTAACGCTCCAACAGGGGACTACACCTTC